This T cell receptor beta chain emerged from a study of blood T cell repertoires in COVID-19. TCRdb's table, derived via immunoSEQ multiplex PCR, lists solely in-frame clones and lacks some. The sample lists 30,000 to 35,000 clones, about nine tenths occurring once. This CDR3 contains 16 residues. Germline V gives CDR1 SGDLS, CDR2 YYNGEE. V lost 0 bases and J lost 5; bases outside the gene matches: 8. The chain couples TRBV9 to TRBJ2-7; 10 bases align to TRBD1. This TCR was recovered from a man aged 55 to 70 with active COVID-19. Sequencing input: peripheral blood. The CDR3 sequence is CASSVGLGTGVNEQYF. The CDR3 bases are TGTGCCAGCAGCGTAGGTCTTGGGACAGGGGTGAACGAGCAGTACTTC.